Here is one T cell receptor (beta chain) with its context. Its antigen is currently unknown. These data originate in a study of immune cell composition in non-small cell lung cancer. Study-wide context: Lung adenocarcinoma or squamous carcinoma made up most tumours.

Study conclusions and caveats: In adenocarcinoma, maximal tumour-associated clone frequency tracked TIL tumour reactivity. Around four fifths of squamous and roughly 34% of adenocarcinoma cases had tumour-associated clones >0.5%. Smoking pack-years did not significantly correlate with tumour TCR-beta clonality.

The germline CDR1 and CDR2 sequences are SGDLS and YYNGEE. The CDR3 runs 19 residues. Trimming took 4 bases from V and 0 from J; bases not matched to a gene: 10. Using immunoSEQ multiplex PCR, the repertoire was profiled, and TCRdb retains in-frame clones only, with some absent. The data show 13,000 or so clones, approximately 80% seen once. This TCR was recovered from a human donor with non-small cell lung cancer. V is TRBV9 and J is TRBJ2-1; 13 nucleotides agree with TRBD2. Sample: lung tumor tissue. CDR3: CASSPKTSGGPSSYNEQFF. CDR3 DNA sequence: TGTGCCAGCAGCCCCAAGACTAGCGGGGGGCCGAGCTCCTACAATGAGCAGTTCTTC. The full variable domain, its missing parts supplied by reference TRBV9 and TRBJ2-1, is DSGVTQTPKHLITATGQRVTLRCSPRSGDLSVYWYQQSLDQGLQFLIQYYNGEERAKGNILERFSAQQFPDLHSELNLSSLELGDSALYFCASSPKTSGGPSSYNEQFFGPGTRLTVL.